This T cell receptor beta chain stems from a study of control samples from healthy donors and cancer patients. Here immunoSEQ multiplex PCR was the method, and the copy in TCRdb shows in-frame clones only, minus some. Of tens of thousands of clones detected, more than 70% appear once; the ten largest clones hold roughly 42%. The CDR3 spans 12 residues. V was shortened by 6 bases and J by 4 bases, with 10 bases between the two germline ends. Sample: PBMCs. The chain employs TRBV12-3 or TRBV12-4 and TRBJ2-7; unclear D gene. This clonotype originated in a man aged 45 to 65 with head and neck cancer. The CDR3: CASSLTQYEQYF. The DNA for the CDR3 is TGTGCCAGCAGCCTAACTCAGTACGAGCAGTACTTC.